A single sample gave rise to the 20 T cell receptor beta chains below, sequenced in a study of T cell changes during pregnancy in multiple sclerosis. TCRdb keeps only in-frame clones here, not all; method: immunoSEQ multiplex PCR. Of about 59,000 clones listed, over 80% are singletons. The sequencing used peripheral blood, collected in the second trimester of pregnancy. Receptors were obtained from a female donor in good health, enrolled as a control in a pregnancy study.

The chain joins TRBV11-3 to TRBJ2-1; 9 bases align to TRBD2. CDR3 length equals 17 residues. The ends lost 5 bases at V and 9 bases at J; junction bases unmatched: 17. The germline V gene encodes CDR1 SGHNT and CDR2 YENEEA. CDR3 nucleotides: TGTGCCAGCAGCCCTCGGAGGGGGAGCGGGGGGCTGGGTGAGCAGTTCTTC. Its translation is CASSPRRGSGGLGEQFF.

V gene TRBV2 combines with J gene TRBJ2-7, with 9 positions matching TRBD1. Germline V gives CDR1 SNHLY, CDR2 FYNNEI. Trimming cost V 8 bases and J 7 bases; bases outside gene matches: 9. The CDR3 covers 13 residues. The CDR3 reads CASLQGADGEQYF. CDR3 DNA sequence: TGTGCCAGCCTACAGGGGGCCGATGGAGAGCAGTACTTC.

The chain couples TRBV12-5 to TRBJ1-1, with a possible D match to TRBD1 (6 bases). Between the trimmed V and J ends, which lost 2 bases and 4 bases, there was a span of 38 bases. This CDR3 region has 23 residues. Germline-derived CDR1 and CDR2 are LGHNT and FRNRAP. The CDR3 DNA follows: TGTGCTAGTGGTTTGAGACCGTTACAAGTCTCCTCGGACCTCGATCGGGGGGCCACTGAAGCTTTCTTT. This encodes CASGLRPLQVSSDLDRGATEAFF. The full variable domain, rest sourced from reference TRBV12-5 and TRBJ1-1, is DARVTQTPRHKVTEMGQEVTMRCQPILGHNTVFWYRQTMMQGLELLAYFRNRAPLDDSGMPKDRFSAEMPDATLATLKIQPSEPRDSAVYFCASGLRPLQVSSDLDRGATEAFFGQGTRLTVV.

The chain uses TRBV7-6 and TRBJ1-1; 8 nucleotides match TRBD1. Germline values: CDR1 SGHVS, CDR2 FNYEAQ. The CDR3 length is 16 residues. The V and J ends lost 5 bases and 0 bases, in that order; junction bases with no gene match: 8. As DNA, the CDR3 is TGTGCCAGCAGCCCAAGACAGGGGTTTATGAACACTGAAGCTTTCTTT. It yields the protein CASSPRQGFMNTEAFF. The whole variable domain, filled in from reference TRBV7-6 and TRBJ1-1, reads GAGVSQSPRYKVTKRGQDVALRCDPISGHVSLYWYRQALGQGPEFLTYFNYEAQQDKSGLPNDRFSAERPEGSISTLTIQRTEQRDSAMYRCASSPRQGFMNTEAFFGQGTRLTVV.

In DNA form, the CDR3 reads TGTGCCAGCAGCTTCGCGGGGAACATTCAGTACTTC. As protein: CASSFAGNIQYF. The chain joins TRBV5-8 to TRBJ2-4; D perhaps matches TRBD2 (6 bases). CDR1 is SGHTS, CDR2 YDEGEE, per germline. The V end was cut by 2 bases, the J end by 7 bases, with 7 bases between. The CDR3 sequence is 12 residues long.

For this clone: The sample carries other DNA sequences with the same CDR3. The chain carries TRBV10-3 and TRBJ1-1; tentatively, D is TRBD1 (5 bases). The CDR3 contains 14 residues. Trimming stripped 0 bases from V and 1 base from J, with 6 bases between. The V gene's germline CDR1 is ENHRY and CDR2 SYGVKD. The CDR3 DNA follows: TGTGCCATCAGTGAGTCCGGGGGGAACACTGAAGCTTTCTTT. Its translation is CAISESGGNTEAFF.

The chain recombines TRBV27 with TRBJ2-6; D remains unclear. The ends were cut back, 5 bases at V and 0 bases at J, with 8 bases in the middle. This CDR3 spans 15 amino acids. CDR1 is MNHEY and CDR2 is SMNVEV in the germline V gene (reference sequence). The CDR3: CASSAINSGANVLTF. The DNA of the CDR3 is TGTGCCAGCAGTGCTATAAACTCTGGGGCCAACGTCCTGACTTTC. The full variable domain, with the rest looked up from reference TRBV27 and TRBJ2-6, is EAQVTQNPRYLITVTGKKLTVTCSQNMNHEYMSWYRQDPGLGLRQIYYSMNVEVTDKGDVPEGYKVSRKEKRNFPLILESPSPNQTSLYFCASSAINSGANVLTFGAGSRLTVL.

This sequence joins TRBV20-1 and TRBJ1-1, with D tentatively TRBD1 (5 bases). This CDR3 spans 11 amino acids. Per the germline V gene, CDR1 is DFQATT and CDR2 is SNEGSKA (reference sequence). V was pared by 0 bases and J by 8 bases, with 7 bases between. The CDR3 DNA reads TGCAGTGCTAGAGACGACAGAGAAGCTTTCTTT. It specifies CSARDDREAFF.

This clone appeared a few times. This chain links TRBV10-2 with TRBJ1-6, with TRBD1 identical over 10 bases. The CDR3 runs to 12 residues. The J segment lost 7 bases and the V segment lost 9 bases, leaving 0 bases of the junction unmatched. The germline CDR1 and CDR2 sequences are WSHSY and SAAADI. The CDR3 nucleotides read TGCGCCAGGGACAGGGGGAATTCACCCCTCCACTTT. Translating it yields CARDRGNSPLHF.

The chain uses TRBV29-1 and TRBJ1-1; possible D gene TRBD1, 6 bases. This CDR3 contains 13 residues. Germline V gene data show CDR1 as SQVTM and CDR2 as ANQGSEA. V was pared by 7 bases and J by 1 base, with 13 bases between. CDR3 sequence (DNA): TGCAGCGCCCCTACGACAGGGAACACTGAAGCTTTCTTT. It yields the protein CSAPTTGNTEAFF. Using reference TRBV29-1 and TRBJ1-1 for the parts outside the CDR3, the full variable domain is SAVISQKPSRDICQRGTSLTIQCQVDSQVTMMFWYRQQPGQSLTLIATANQGSEATYESGFVIDKFPISRPNLTFSTLTVSNMSPEDSSIYLCSAPTTGNTEAFFGQGTRLTVV.

This rearrangement joins TRBV6-1 to TRBJ2-3; 16 nucleotides agree with TRBD2. The V gene end was trimmed by 2 bases and the J gene end by 7 bases; junction bases not matched to a gene: 6. CDR1 and CDR2 from the germline V gene are MNHNS and SASEGT. This CDR3 comprises 17 residues. The CDR3 nucleotides read TGTGCCAGCAGTGAATTGGGACTAGCGGGGGGGACGTATACGCAGTATTTT. Translated, it gives CASSELGLAGGTYTQYF.

This chain joins TRBV7-3 and TRBJ2-2, with 9 bases aligning to TRBD2. From germline, CDR1 is SGHTA and CDR2 FQGTGA. The CDR3 totals 15 residues. V shed 2 bases, J shed 4 bases, and the junction held 2 bases outside the gene matches. For the CDR3, the DNA is TGTGCCAGCAGCTTATTGACTAGCGGCACCGGGGAGCTGTTTTTT. Its translation: CASSLLTSGTGELFF.

This chain joins TRBV5-4 and TRBJ1-2; D unclear. CDR3 length equals 13 residues. Germline V gene sequence: CDR1 SGHNT, CDR2 YYREEE (reference sequence). V dropped 2 bases and J dropped 7 bases, with 12 bases sitting between them. The CDR3 DNA reads TGTGCCAGCAGCTTACCTTCGGGGATTGGCTACACCTTC. Translated: CASSLPSGIGYTF.

The gene calls are TRBV5-6 and TRBJ2-3; possibly TRBD1 for D (6 bases). The CDR3 runs to 16 residues. Trimming removed 0 bases from V and 5 bases from J, with 16 bases in between. In germline, CDR1 is SGHDT, CDR2 YYEEEE. CDR3 residues: CASSLDAGARLDTQYF. CDR3 in DNA: TGTGCCAGCAGCTTGGACGCAGGGGCCCGCCTAGATACGCAGTATTTT.

The V gene is TRBV7-9, the J gene TRBJ1-2; no clear D. CDR3 length: 14 residues. Germline CDR1 SEHNR, CDR2 FQNEAQ (reference sequence). V lost 1 base and J lost 0, with 6 bases in between. CDR3 DNA: TGTGCCAGCAGCTTAGTGAGTGCTAACTATGGCTACACCTTC. It specifies CASSLVSANYGYTF.

The chain links TRBV6-5 to TRBJ2-2; 7 nucleotides agree with TRBD1. The CDR3 spans 16 residues. Trimming removed 4 bases from V and 4 bases from J; junction bases left unmatched: 9. Germline CDR1 MNHEY, CDR2 SVGAGI. For the CDR3, the DNA is TGTGCCAGCAGTTCCGCGCCGGGACAGAGCACCGGGGAGCTGTTTTTT. It translates to CASSSAPGQSTGELFF.

The chain combines TRBV10-1 with TRBJ2-3; 8 positions match TRBD2. The CDR3 loop spans 17 amino acids. The germline CDR1 and CDR2 sequences are WNHNN and SYGVQD (reference sequence). V trimming: 0 bases; J trimming: 3 bases; junction bases outside the gene matches: 8. Here the CDR3 reads CASSESYRGGATDTQYF. The CDR3 coding sequence is TGCGCCAGCAGTGAGTCATACCGGGGGGGCGCGACAGATACGCAGTATTTT.

The V and J genes are TRBV7-8 and TRBJ2-7; 7 positions match TRBD1. With V trimmed by 5 bases and J by 0 bases, 4 bases remained unmatched. This CDR3 region has 14 residues. Germline V gives CDR1 SGHVS, CDR2 FQNEAQ. The CDR3 coding sequence is TGTGCCAGCAGCCCCCGGGACAGCTCCTACGAGCAGTACTTC. Its translation is CASSPRDSSYEQYF.

The chain has TRBV28 and TRBJ2-7; 7 nucleotides line up with TRBD2. Trimming cost V 7 bases and J 9 bases; bases outside gene matches: 15. The CDR3 is 14 amino acids. Germline V gene data show CDR1 as MDHEN and CDR2 as SYDVKM. The CDR3 DNA follows: TGTGCCAGCAAGTTCGCGGCGGGAGTGGGTGTGCAGTACTTC. It yields the protein CASKFAAGVGVQYF.

The rearrangement links TRBV27 to TRBJ2-1, with a weak D call TRBD1 (7 bases). CDR3 length: 17 residues. V shed 4 bases and J shed 5 bases, with 21 bases lying between them. Per the germline V gene, CDR1 is MNHEY and CDR2 is SMNVEV (reference sequence). Written as DNA, the CDR3 is TGTGCCAGCAGTTCGGGGATAAATCAGGGGGGACACAATGAGCAGTTCTTC. Translation gives CASSSGINQGGHNEQFF.